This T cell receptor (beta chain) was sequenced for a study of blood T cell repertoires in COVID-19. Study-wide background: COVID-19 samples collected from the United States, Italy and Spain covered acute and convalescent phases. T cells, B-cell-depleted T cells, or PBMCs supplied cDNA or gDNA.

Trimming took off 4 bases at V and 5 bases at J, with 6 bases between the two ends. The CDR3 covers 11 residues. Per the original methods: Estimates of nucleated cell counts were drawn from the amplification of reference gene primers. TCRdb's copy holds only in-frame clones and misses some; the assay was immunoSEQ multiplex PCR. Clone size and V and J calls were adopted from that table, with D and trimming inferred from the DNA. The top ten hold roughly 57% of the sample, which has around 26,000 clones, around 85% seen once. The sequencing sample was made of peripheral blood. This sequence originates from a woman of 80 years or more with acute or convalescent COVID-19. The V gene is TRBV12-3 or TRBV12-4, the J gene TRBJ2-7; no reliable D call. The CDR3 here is CASSWANEQYF. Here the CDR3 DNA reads TGTGCCAGCAGTTGGGCTAACGAGCAGTACTTC.